A selection of T cell receptor beta chains follows, all from one sample in a study of blood T cell repertoires in COVID-19. Produced via immunoSEQ multiplex PCR; TCRdb's table is partial and in-frame only. The sample has about 110,000 clones; 70% to 90% are singletons. Sequences were obtained from peripheral blood. These receptor sequences come from a human donor in a cohort sampled during active COVID-19. Each CDR3 is given with its conserved first and last residue. Fields, in order: J gene, V gene, CDR3 protein.

TRBJ2-5,TRBV5-4,CASSLGGQGPQETQYF
TRBJ2-1,TRBV15,CATSRAASGIGDEQFF
TRBJ2-3,TRBV19,CASSTRGTSGGAKNTQYF
TRBJ1-3,TRBV9,CASSVVGSGNTIYF
TRBJ1-6,TRBV20-1,CSASKDRNSPLHF
TRBJ1-2,TRBV5-1,CASSLGQASGYTF
TRBJ1-1,TRBV28,CASSGSPNTEAFF
TRBJ2-7,TRBV28,CASSGLPPSSTGDRIYEQYF
TRBJ1-2,TRBV24-1,CATSEGTGLTYGYTF
TRBJ2-7,TRBV7-2,CASSLESGTSPYEQYF
TRBJ2-3,TRBV11-2,CASSLVGREGRDTQYF
TRBJ2-5,TRBV7-3,CASSRGQQETQYF
TRBJ2-1,TRBV4-3,CASSQDFGQYNEQFF
TRBJ2-4,TRBV6-6,CASSDRVTLAKNIQYF
TRBJ2-5,TRBV7-7,CASSLNVAGRYQETQYF
TRBJ1-2,TRBV5-4,CASSSPPTGLNGYTF
TRBJ2-7,TRBV3-1/TRBV3-2,CASSPIAGGQNYEQYF
TRBJ2-5,TRBV5-1,CASSSIAPETQYF
TRBJ2-7,TRBV7-9,CASSSGQPYEQYF
TRBJ2-7,TRBV11-3,CASSLGSYEQYF
TRBJ2-3,TRBV2,CASSPGGQSTDTQYF
TRBJ2-1,TRBV6-2/TRBV6-3,CASSYSQGSDRPYNEQFF
TRBJ1-2,TRBV6-5,CASTPGAGTRYTF
TRBJ1-1,TRBV19,CASTVTLPNTEAFF
TRBJ2-7,TRBV19,CASSVRDRHPYEQYF
TRBJ2-5,TRBV11-3,CASSLRGRGETQYF
TRBJ2-3,TRBV5-1,CASSFTGSGDTQYF
TRBJ2-1,TRBV15,CATSRGDELAGGQRYNEQFF
TRBJ2-1,TRBV7-3,CASSLKYRNEQFF
TRBJ2-5,TRBV12-5,CASRPGTEQETQYF
TRBJ2-3,TRBV7-3,CASSLREVDTQYF
TRBJ1-1,TRBV10-2,CASRPRDRVRGDTEAFF
TRBJ2-3,TRBV5-1,CASTTGQVSTDTQYF
TRBJ2-5,TRBV2,CASRIETQGRETQYF